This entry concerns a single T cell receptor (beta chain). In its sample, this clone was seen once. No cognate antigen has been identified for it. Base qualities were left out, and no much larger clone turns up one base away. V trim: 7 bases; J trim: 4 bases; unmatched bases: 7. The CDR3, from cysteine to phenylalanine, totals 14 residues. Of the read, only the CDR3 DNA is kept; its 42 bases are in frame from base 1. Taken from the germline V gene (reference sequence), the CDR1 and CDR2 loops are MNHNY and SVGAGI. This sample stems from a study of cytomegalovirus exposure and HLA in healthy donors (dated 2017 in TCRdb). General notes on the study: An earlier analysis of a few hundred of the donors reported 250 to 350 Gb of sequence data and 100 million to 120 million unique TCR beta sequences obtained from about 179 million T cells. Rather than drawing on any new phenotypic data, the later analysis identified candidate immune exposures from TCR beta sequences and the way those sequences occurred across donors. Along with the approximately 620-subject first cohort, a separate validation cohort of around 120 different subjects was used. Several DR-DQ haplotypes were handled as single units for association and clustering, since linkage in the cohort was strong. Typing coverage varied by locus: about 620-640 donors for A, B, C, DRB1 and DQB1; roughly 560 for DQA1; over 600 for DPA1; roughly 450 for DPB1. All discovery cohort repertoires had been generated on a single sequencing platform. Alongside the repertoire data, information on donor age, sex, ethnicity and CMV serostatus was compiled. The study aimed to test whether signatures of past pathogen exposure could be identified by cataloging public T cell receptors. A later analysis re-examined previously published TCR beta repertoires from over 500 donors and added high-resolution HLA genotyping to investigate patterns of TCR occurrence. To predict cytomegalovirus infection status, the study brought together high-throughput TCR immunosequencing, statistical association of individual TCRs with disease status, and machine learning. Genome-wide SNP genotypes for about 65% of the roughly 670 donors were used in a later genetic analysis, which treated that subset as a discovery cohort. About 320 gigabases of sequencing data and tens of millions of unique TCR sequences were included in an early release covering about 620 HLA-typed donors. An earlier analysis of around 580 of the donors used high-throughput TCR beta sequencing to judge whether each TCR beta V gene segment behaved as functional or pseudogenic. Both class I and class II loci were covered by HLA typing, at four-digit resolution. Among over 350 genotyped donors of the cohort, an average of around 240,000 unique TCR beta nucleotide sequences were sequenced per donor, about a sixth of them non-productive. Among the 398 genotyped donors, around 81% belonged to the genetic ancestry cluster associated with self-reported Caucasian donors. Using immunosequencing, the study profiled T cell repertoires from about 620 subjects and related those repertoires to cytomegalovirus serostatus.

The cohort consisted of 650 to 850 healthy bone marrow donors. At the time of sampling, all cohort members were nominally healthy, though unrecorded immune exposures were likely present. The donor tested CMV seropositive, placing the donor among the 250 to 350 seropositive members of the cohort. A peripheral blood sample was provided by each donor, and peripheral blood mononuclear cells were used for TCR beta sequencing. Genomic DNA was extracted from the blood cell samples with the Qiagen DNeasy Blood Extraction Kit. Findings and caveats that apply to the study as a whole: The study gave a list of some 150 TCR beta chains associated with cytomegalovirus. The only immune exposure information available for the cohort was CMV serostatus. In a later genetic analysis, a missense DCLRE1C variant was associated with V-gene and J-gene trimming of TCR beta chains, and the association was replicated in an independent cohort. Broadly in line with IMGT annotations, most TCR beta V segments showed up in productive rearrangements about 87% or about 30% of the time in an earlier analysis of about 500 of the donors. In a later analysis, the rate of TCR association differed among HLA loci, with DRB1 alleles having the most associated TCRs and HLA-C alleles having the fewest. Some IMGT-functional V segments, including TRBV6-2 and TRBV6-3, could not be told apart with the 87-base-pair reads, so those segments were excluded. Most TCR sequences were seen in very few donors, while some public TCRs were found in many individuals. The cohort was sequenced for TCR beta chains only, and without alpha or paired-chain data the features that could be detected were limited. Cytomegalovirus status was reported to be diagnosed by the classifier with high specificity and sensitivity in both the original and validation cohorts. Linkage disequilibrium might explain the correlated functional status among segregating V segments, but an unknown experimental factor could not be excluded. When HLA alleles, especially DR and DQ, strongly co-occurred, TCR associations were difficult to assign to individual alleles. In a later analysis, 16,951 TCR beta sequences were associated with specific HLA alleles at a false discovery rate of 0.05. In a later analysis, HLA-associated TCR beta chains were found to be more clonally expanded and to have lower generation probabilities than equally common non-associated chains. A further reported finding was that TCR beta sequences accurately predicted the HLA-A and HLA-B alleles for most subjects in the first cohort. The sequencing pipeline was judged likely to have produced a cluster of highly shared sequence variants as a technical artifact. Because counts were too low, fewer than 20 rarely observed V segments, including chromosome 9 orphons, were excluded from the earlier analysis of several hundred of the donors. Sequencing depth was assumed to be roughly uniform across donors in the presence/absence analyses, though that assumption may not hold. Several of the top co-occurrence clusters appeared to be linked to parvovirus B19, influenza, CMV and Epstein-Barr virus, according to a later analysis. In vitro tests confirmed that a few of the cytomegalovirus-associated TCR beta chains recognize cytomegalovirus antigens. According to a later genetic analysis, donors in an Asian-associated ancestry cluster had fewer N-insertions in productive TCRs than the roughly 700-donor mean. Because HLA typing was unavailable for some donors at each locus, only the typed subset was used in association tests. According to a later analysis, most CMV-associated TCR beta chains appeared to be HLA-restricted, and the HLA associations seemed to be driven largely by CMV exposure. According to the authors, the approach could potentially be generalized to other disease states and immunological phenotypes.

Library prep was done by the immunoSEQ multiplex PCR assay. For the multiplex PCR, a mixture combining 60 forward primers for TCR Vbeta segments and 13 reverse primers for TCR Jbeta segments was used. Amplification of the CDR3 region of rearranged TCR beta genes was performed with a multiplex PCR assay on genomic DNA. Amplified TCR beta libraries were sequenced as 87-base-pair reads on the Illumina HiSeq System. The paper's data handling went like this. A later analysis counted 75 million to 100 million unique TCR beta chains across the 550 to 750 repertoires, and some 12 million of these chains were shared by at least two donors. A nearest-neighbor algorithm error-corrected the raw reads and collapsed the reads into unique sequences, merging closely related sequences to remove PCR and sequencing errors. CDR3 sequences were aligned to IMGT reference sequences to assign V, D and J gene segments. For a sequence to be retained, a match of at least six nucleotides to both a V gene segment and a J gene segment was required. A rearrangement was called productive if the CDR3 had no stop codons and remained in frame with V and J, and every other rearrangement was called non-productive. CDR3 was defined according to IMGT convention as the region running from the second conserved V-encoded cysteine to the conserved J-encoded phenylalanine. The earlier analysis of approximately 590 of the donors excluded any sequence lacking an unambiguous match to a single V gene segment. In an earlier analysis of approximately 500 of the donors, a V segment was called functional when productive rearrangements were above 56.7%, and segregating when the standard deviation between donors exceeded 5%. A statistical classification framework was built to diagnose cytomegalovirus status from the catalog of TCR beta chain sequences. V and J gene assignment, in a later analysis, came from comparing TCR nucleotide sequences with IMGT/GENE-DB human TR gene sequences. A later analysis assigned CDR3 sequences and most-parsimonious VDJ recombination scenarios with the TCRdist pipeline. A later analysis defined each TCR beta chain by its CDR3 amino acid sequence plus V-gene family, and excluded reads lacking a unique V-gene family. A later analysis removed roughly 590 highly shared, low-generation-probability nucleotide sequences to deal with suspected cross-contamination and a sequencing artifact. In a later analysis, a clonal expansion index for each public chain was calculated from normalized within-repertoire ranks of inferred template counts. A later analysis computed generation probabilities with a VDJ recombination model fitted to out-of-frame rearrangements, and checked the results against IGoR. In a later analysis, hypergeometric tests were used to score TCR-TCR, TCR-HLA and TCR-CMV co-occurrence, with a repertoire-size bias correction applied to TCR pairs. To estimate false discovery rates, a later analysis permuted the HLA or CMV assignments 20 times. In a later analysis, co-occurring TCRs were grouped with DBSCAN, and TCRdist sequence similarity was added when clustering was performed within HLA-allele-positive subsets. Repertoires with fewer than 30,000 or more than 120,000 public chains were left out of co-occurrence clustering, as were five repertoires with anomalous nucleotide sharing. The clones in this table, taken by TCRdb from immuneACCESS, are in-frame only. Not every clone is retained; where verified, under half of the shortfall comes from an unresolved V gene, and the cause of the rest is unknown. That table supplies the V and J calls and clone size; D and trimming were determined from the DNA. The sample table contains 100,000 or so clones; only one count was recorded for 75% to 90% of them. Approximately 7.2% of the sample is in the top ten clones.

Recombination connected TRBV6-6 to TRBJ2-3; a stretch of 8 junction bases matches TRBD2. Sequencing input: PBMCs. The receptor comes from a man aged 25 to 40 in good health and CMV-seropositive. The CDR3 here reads CASKAGERSDTQYF. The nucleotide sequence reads TGTGCCAGCAAAGCGGGGGAAAGGTCAGATACGCAGTATTTT.